One and the same sample provided the 4 T cell receptor beta chains below, sequenced in a study of regulatory T cells in long-lasting Graves disease (dated by TCRdb to 2020 to 2023). Libraries came from multiplex PCR. Instrument on record: Illumina HiSeq 4000. TCR beta libraries were built with iRepertoire HTBI primers and Arm-PCR amplification of CDR3 regions. TCRdb reprocessed the public reads (quality trimming at Q25 with fastp, clone calling with MiXCR) and kept in-frame beta chains. Each CDR3 protein gets just one entry, which takes the most common genes and DNA from the rows behind it. For this sample there are 300,000 to 400,000 distinct CDR3 sequences; 18% appear just once. The leading ten clones occupy 38% of the sample. This specimen's time point label, per the study, means: newly diagnosed GD, antithyroid drugs for less than 3 months. For both TCR sequencing and RNA sequencing, RNA was extracted from PBMCs using TRIzol.

The sample here was peripheral blood mononuclear cells (PBMCs), taken at new diagnosis, from a patient treated with antithyroid drugs. All receptors derive from a female donor with Graves disease.

In this sample, this clonotype turned up many times. The chain employs TRBV7-2 and TRBJ2-5, with 9 bases matching TRBD1. Germline CDR1 SGHTA, CDR2 FQGNSA. V shed 3 bases and J 4 bases; nucleotides not matched to a gene: 3. The CDR3 consists of 14 residues. CDR3 sequence reads: CASSFATGGETQYF. The DNA of the CDR3 is TGTGCCAGCAGCTTCGCGACAGGGGGAGAGACCCAGTACTTC.

This chain connects TRBV5-1 to TRBJ2-4; D tentatively fits TRBD1 or TRBD2 (7 bases each). Trimming took 0 bases from V and 10 from J, leaving 17 bases between them. The CDR3 is made up of 15 amino acids. CDR1 and CDR2 from the germline V gene are SGHRS and YFSETQ. The CDR3 DNA is TGCGCCAGCAGCTTGGAAGGCGGCAGGGGGGGTATTCAGTACTTC. It codes for CASSLEGGRGGIQYF.

This clonotype has at least ten counts. The chain joins TRBV6-1 to TRBJ1-5; 7 bases align to TRBD1. Germline values: CDR1 MNHNS, CDR2 SASEGT. This CDR3 comprises 13 residues. The V gene end was trimmed by 6 bases and the J gene end by 4 bases; junction bases not matched to a gene: 3. CDR3 nucleotides: TGTGCCAGCAGCTCGGGACAGAATCAGCCCCAGCATTTT. This gives the protein CASSSGQNQPQHF.

The CDR3 coding sequence is TGTGCCAGTAGTATAGATCCTGGGACCGTCAATGAGCAGTTCTTC. Translation gives CASSIDPGTVNEQFF. The gene calls are TRBV19 and TRBJ2-1, with D possibly called TRBD1 or TRBD2 (5 bases each). The CDR3 covers 15 residues. Germline-derived CDR1 and CDR2 are LNHDA and SQIVND (reference sequence). Trimming took off 0 bases at V and 6 bases at J, with 12 bases between the two ends.